Shown below are 23 T cell receptor beta chains from a single sample sequenced in a study of T cells in Graves' hyperthyroidism and ophthalmopathy. The source material, RNA transcripts, was used to amplify TCR beta CDR3 regions. Primed by the HTBI set, a first-round RT-PCR was run on the TCR CDR3. TCRdb independently ran MiXCR on the multiplex PCR reads; one entry per CDR3 protein. The data hold some 800,000 distinct CDR3 sequences, with over 35% observed a single time. The sample comprised blood. All receptors derive from a man aged 18 to 30 with Graves' hyperthyroidism.

Ten or more counts support this clonotype. This chain links TRBV5-6 with TRBJ1-1, with D perhaps matching TRBD1 (5 bases). V lost 0 bases and J 5 bases, leaving 14 bases between the germline ends. The CDR3 has 15 amino acids. The germline V gene encodes CDR1 SGHDT and CDR2 YYEEEE. The DNA of the CDR3 is TGTGCCAGCAGCTTGGCCCGGGGGAGAGGGACTGAAGCTTTCTTT. Translation gives CASSLARGRGTEAFF.

This clonotype was counted many times. The J gene is TRBJ1-2, the V gene TRBV2; D uncertain. The germline V gene encodes CDR1 SNHLY and CDR2 FYNNEI. With 7 bases removed from V and 6 bases from J, the gap between germline ends came to 21 bases. This CDR3 is 15 amino acids long. The CDR3 DNA follows: TGTGCCAGCATACTACAGAATTACAAAGGCCATGGCTACACCTTC. Its protein product is CASILQNYKGHGYTF. Supplemented by reference TRBV2 and TRBJ1-2, the full variable domain reads EPEVTQTPSHQVTQMGQEVILRCVPISNHLYFYWYRQILGQKVEFLVSFYNNEISEKSEIFDDQFSVERPDGSNFTLKIRSTKLEDSAMYFCASILQNYKGHGYTFGSGTRLTVV.

This CDR3 is CASTSPEAPTQDTEAFF. The CDR3 DNA reads as TGTGCCAGCACCTCCCCAGAAGCCCCGACGCAGGACACTGAAGCTTTCTTT. The chain carries TRBV12-3 or TRBV12-4 and TRBJ1-1; D remains ambiguous. CDR3 length: 17 residues. Trimming took off 7 bases at V and 3 bases at J, with 24 bases between the two ends.

This clonotype appeared many times. V and J are TRBV2 and TRBJ2-5, with D hard to call. This CDR3 region has 13 residues. V was pared by 4 bases and J by 2 bases, with 8 bases between. The germline V gene has CDR1 SNHLY and CDR2 FYNNEI. This CDR3 is CASSVPVQETQYF. The CDR3 nucleotides read TGTGCCAGCAGTGTCCCAGTTCAAGAGACCCAGTACTTC. The full variable domain, with the rest looked up from reference TRBV2 and TRBJ2-5, is EPEVTQTPSHQVTQMGQEVILRCVPISNHLYFYWYRQILGQKVEFLVSFYNNEISEKSEIFDDQFSVERPDGSNFTLKIRSTKLEDSAMYFCASSVPVQETQYFGPGTRLLVL.

As for this clonotype: One junction end does not reproduce the germline sequence, and a read error may be involved. This chain links TRBV20-1 with TRBJ2-6; a weak D match, TRBD1 (5 bases). Germline CDR1 DFQATT, CDR2 SNEGSKA (reference sequence). This CDR3 spans 11 amino acids. DNA for the CDR3: TGCAGCACTCTCAGGGCCAACGTCCCGACTTTC. It codes for CSTLRANVPTF.

Remarks on this clonotype: This could be a read error, since a much larger clone is one nucleotide away. V is TRBV10-3 and J is TRBJ2-7, with D tentatively TRBD1 (5 bases). The CDR3 is 14 amino acids. The germline V gene has CDR1 ENHRY and CDR2 SYGVKD. In nucleotides, the CDR3 is TGTGCCTTCAGCTCGCGGACATTGTTGGACGAGCAGTACTTC. This encodes CAFSSRTLLDEQYF.

In its sample, this clonotype was seen many times. The V gene is TRBV2, the J gene TRBJ2-7, with D possibly TRBD1 on 5 matching bases. CDR1 is SNHLY and CDR2 is FYNNEI in the germline V gene. Trimming pared 6 bases from V and 0 bases from J, leaving 9 bases between. The CDR3 extends over 13 amino acids. CDR3 residues: CASRTVNSYEQYF. The CDR3 DNA is TGTGCCAGCAGGACAGTGAACTCCTACGAGCAGTACTTC.

Written as DNA, the CDR3 is TGTGCCAGCTCACCGCGAGAGACCGCTGAAGCTTTCTTT. The encoded protein is CASSPRETAEAFF. The chain uses TRBV19 and TRBJ1-1; D call uncertain. The CDR3 extends over 13 amino acids. V was pared by 9 bases and J by 6 bases, with 17 bases between. The germline CDR1 and CDR2 sequences are LNHDA and SQIVND (reference sequence).

The rearrangement links TRBV12-3 or TRBV12-4 to TRBJ2-7, with 12 bases identical to TRBD2. This CDR3 region has 15 residues. V dropped 6 bases and J dropped 3; count of bases not matched to a gene: 6. The CDR3, as DNA: TGTGCCAGCAGCCGCCGGACTAGCGGGGACTACGAGCAGTACTTC. Its translation: CASSRRTSGDYEQYF.

The rearrangement links TRBV5-1 to TRBJ1-3; maybe TRBD1 (5 bases). The CDR3 consists of 19 residues. The germline gives CDR1 SGHRS, CDR2 YFSETQ. V was shortened by 0 bases and J by 8 bases, with 27 bases between the two germline ends. DNA for the CDR3: TGCGCCAGCAGCTTGGGAGGTTCGGGGACCCCTAACTATGGCTACACCATATATTTT. Amino acids: CASSLGGSGTPNYGYTIYF. The whole variable domain, filled in from reference TRBV5-1 and TRBJ1-3, reads KAGVTQTPRYLIKTRGQQVTLSCSPISGHRSVSWYQQTPGQGLQFLFEYFSETQRNKGNFPGRFSGRQFSNSRSEMNVSTLELGDSALYLCASSLGGSGTPNYGYTIYFGEGSWLTVV.

The chain links TRBV2 to TRBJ1-2; D possibly corresponds to TRBD1 (5 bases). V lost 9 bases to trimming and J lost 3 bases, with 14 bases between them. CDR1 is SNHLY and CDR2 is FYNNEI in the germline V gene. The CDR3 covers 13 residues. CDR3 sequence: CASPEGKDYGYTF. The CDR3 coding sequence is TGTGCCAGTCCAGAGGGGAAAGACTATGGCTACACCTTC.

This chain joins TRBV20-1 and TRBJ1-1; D is ambiguous. CDR1 and CDR2 from the germline V gene are DFQATT and SNEGSKA (reference sequence). The CDR3 totals 10 residues. V lost 8 bases, J lost 5 bases, and 9 bases lay in between. The CDR3 reads CSWEVTEAFF. CDR3 sequence (DNA): TGCAGTTGGGAGGTAACTGAAGCTTTCTTT.

This clonotype was found a few times. The rearrangement uses TRBV3-1 and TRBJ2-7; D is unresolved. The ends were cut back, 2 bases at V and 4 bases at J, with 3 bases in the middle. The CDR3 contains 11 residues. Germline CDR1 LGHDT, CDR2 YNNKEL (reference sequence). The CDR3 sequence is CASSQRYEQYF. As DNA, the CDR3 is TGTGCCAGCAGCCAAAGATACGAGCAGTACTTC.

This chain links TRBV9 with TRBJ2-7; D is ambiguous. Germline values: CDR1 SGDLS, CDR2 YYNGEE. The CDR3 has 15 amino acids. Trimming took 3 bases from V and 3 from J, leaving 16 bases between them. CDR3 nucleotide sequence: TGTGCCAGCAGCGCCGAGGTGACTGGGTACTACGAGCAGTACTTC. This codes for CASSAEVTGYYEQYF.

V is TRBV20-1 and J is TRBJ1-2; D not resolved. The CDR3 has 14 amino acids. Germline CDR1 and CDR2: DFQATT and SNEGSKA (reference sequence). Trimming removed 6 bases from V and 7 bases from J, with 21 bases in between. CDR3 protein: CSAPLTGPGVGYTF. The CDR3 DNA is TGCAGTGCGCCCCTTACTGGGCCCGGGGTTGGCTACACCTTC.

This clonotype appeared once. The CDR3 loop reads CSVILHNEQFF. The CDR3 DNA is TGCAGCGTAATCCTACACAATGAGCAGTTCTTC. The chain carries TRBV29-1 and TRBJ2-1; D not certain. The germline gives CDR1 SQVTM, CDR2 ANQGSEA. This CDR3 spans 11 amino acids. V lost 6 bases, J lost 5 bases, and 8 bases lay in between.

As to this clonotype: A much larger clone differs from this one at a single base, so this may be a read error. The chain couples TRBV14 to TRBJ2-7; 7 bases map to TRBD1. The germline V gene has CDR1 SGHDN and CDR2 FVKESK. CDR3 size: 16 residues. Trimming cost V 0 bases and J 5 bases; bases outside gene matches: 10. The CDR3 is CASSQEAWTGSHEQYF. The CDR3, as DNA: TGTGCCAGCAGCCAAGAAGCGTGGACAGGATCCCACGAGCAGTACTTC.

This clonotype was counted at least ten times. V usage is TRBV5-1 and J usage is TRBJ1-2, with D unclear. CDR3 size: 15 residues. The ends were cut back, 0 bases at V and 5 bases at J, with 14 bases in the middle. CDR1 and CDR2 from the germline V gene are SGHRS and YFSETQ. The CDR3 region has the DNA TGCGCCAGCAGCTTGGACCCGGAGGGTGGGTATGGCTACACCTTC. It translates to CASSLDPEGGYGYTF. The whole variable domain, remainder taken from reference TRBV5-1 and TRBJ1-2, is KAGVTQTPRYLIKTRGQQVTLSCSPISGHRSVSWYQQTPGQGLQFLFEYFSETQRNKGNFPGRFSGRQFSNSRSEMNVSTLELGDSALYLCASSLDPEGGYGYTFGSGTRLTVV.

The chain has TRBV3-1 and TRBJ2-5; weak D call: TRBD1 (5 bases). The CDR3 is 14 amino acids. The germline V gene has CDR1 LGHDT and CDR2 YNNKEL (reference sequence). The V end was cut by 4 bases, the J end by 5 bases, with 14 bases between. The CDR3 DNA sequence: TGTGCCAGCAGCCCCCTTGTAGCAGGGGAGACCCAGTACTTC. This gives the protein CASSPLVAGETQYF.

The rearrangement joins TRBV7-2 to TRBJ1-5; D perhaps matches TRBD1 (6 bases). Germline assignment: CDR1 SGHTA and CDR2 FQGNSA. V was pared by 5 bases and J by 6 bases, with 14 bases between. The CDR3 has 14 amino acids. The CDR3 sequence: CASSKGGPTQPQHF. The CDR3 DNA sequence: TGTGCCAGCAGCAAAGGGGGGCCCACTCAGCCCCAGCATTTT.

This clonotype was recorded many times. The chain combines TRBV7-8 with TRBJ1-5, with a weak D call TRBD1 (6 bases). The CDR3 spans 15 residues. Trimming took off 1 base at V and 7 bases at J, with 14 bases between the two ends. Germline assignment: CDR1 SGHVS and CDR2 FQNEAQ. CDR3 sequence: CASSLEWQGRQPQHF. Written as DNA, the CDR3 is TGTGCCAGCAGCTTAGAATGGCAGGGGAGGCAGCCCCAGCATTTT.

A word on this clonotype: This may come from a read error, since a much larger clone is one base off. Given the absence of the conserved phenylalanine or tryptophan at the CDR3 end, a read error is likely. The chain couples TRBV7-3 to TRBJ1-6, with D possibly TRBD1 on 5 matching bases. The CDR3 runs to 13 residues. Germline V gene data show CDR1 as SGHTA and CDR2 as FQGTGA. V was shortened by 8 bases and J by 8 bases, with 13 bases between the two germline ends. This CDR3 reads CASARVSDSPLHS. CDR3 coding DNA: TGTGCCAGCGCCAGGGTCAGTGATTCACCCCTCCACTCT.

There are many counts of this clonotype. The V and J genes are TRBV19 and TRBJ1-4; D is undetermined. V gave up 7 bases and J gave up 8 bases, with 11 bases separating them. The CDR3 has 12 residues. Germline loops: CDR1 LNHDA, CDR2 SQIVND (reference sequence). The CDR3 loop reads CASTLTGEKLFF. DNA for the CDR3: TGTGCCAGTACCTTAACCGGGGAAAAACTGTTTTTT.